The present TCR beta chain was sequenced within a study of blood T cells in healthy people across ages. With a J-beta primer mix and a sample-barcoded 5' primer, a second PCR ran about 6 to 11 cycles. TCRdb re-called the 5' RACE reads through MiXCR, storing one row per CDR3 protein. The table records 850,000 or so distinct CDR3 sequences, more than 25% of them present only once. In its sample, this clonotype was seen many times. The CDR3 covers 16 residues. Germline loops: CDR1 MGHRA, CDR2 YSYEKL. Trimming left V 1 base short and J 10 bases short, with 17 bases between. The clonotype originates from an elderly woman in good health. This chain connects TRBV4-1 to TRBJ1-6; D remains ambiguous. The specimen sequenced was blood. CDR3 in DNA: TGCGCCAGCAGCCAAGGTGCGGAGGGCTCAGTGTCACCCCTCCACTTT. Its protein is CASSQGAEGSVSPLHF.